This T cell receptor (beta chain) appears in the sequencing data of a study of blood T cell repertoires in COVID-19. Study details: The study drew acute and convalescent COVID-19 samples from the United States, Italy and Spain. PBMCs, B-cell-depleted T cells, or T cells provided the cDNA or gDNA that made up the material.

This CDR3 comprises 12 residues. Trimming shortened V by 7 bases and J by 6 bases, and 10 bases separated the two germline ends. Germline-derived CDR1 and CDR2 are MNHEY and SVGAGI. Original processing methods: Amplification with reference gene primers provided the estimates of nucleated cell counts. TCRdb's copy holds only in-frame clones and misses some; the assay was immunoSEQ multiplex PCR. V, J and clone size were drawn from that table, and D and trimming were deduced from the DNA. The sample has about 150,000 clones, about 85% seen once. The sequence was collected from a man in his sixties or seventies who had recovered from COVID-19. Sequencing input: peripheral blood. The rearrangement links TRBV6-5 to TRBJ2-1, with D uncertain. This chain's CDR3 is CASTTVVNEQFF. CDR3 bases: TGTGCCAGCACTACCGTTGTCAATGAGCAGTTCTTC.